Listed below are T cell receptor beta chains from one sample, sequenced in a study of shared clonotypes between healthy human individuals. Libraries were prepared by immunoSEQ multiplex PCR; TCRdb keeps only in-frame clonotypes and omits some of them. This table has about 2.1 million clones, just under 95% appearing once. Sequenced: naive CD8+ T cells from PBMCs. These receptors came from a man aged 18-30 years in good health. Some clones in this sample may be carry-over from other donors' samples. The CDR3 runs from the conserved cysteine through the conserved F or W. D genes are given only for firm matches. A row's size may be missing; if present it is once, few, many or a size class.

size	D	J	V	DNA	CDR3
NA	NA	TRBJ2-7	TRBV28	TGTGCCAGCTGCGGATTAACGGAGAGCTCCTACGAGCAGTACTTC	CASCGLTESSYEQYF
NA	NA	TRBJ1-4	TRBV6-6	TGTGCCAGCAGCATTCGAGTAGAAGTGAGGAGTGAAAAACTGTTTTTT	CASSIRVEVRSEKLFF
NA	NA	TRBJ1-5	TRBV5-1	TGCGCCAGCAGCTTGGATGGGTACAATCAGCCCCAGCATTTT	CASSLDGYNQPQHF
NA	NA	TRBJ2-7	TRBV27	TGTGCCAGCAGTTTATCAAAGACCTACGAGCAGTACTTC	CASSLSKTYEQYF
NA	NA	TRBJ1-2	TRBV28	TGTGCCAGCAGCACCGTCAGTTTCTATGGCTACACCTTC	CASSTVSFYGYTF
NA	NA	TRBJ2-1	TRBV14	TGTGCCAGCAGCCAACGTCGTCTCAATGAGCAGTTCTTC	CASSQRRLNEQFF
NA	NA	TRBJ2-7	TRBV27	TGTGCCAGCCGCTTTAGGCAGACCTCATCCTTCTACGAGCAGTACTTC	CASRFRQTSSFYEQYF
NA	TRBD2	TRBJ2-1	TRBV6-1	TGTGCCAGCAGTGGGTGGGGGCTAGCGGGGGACAATGAGCAGTTCTTC	CASSGWGLAGDNEQFF
NA	NA	TRBJ1-5	TRBV27	TGTGCCAGCAGTCCAGAGACAGTGTGGTTAGGAAATCAGCCCCAGCATTTT	CASSPETVWLGNQPQHF
NA	NA	TRBJ1-3	TRBV4-3	TGCGCCAGCAGCCAGGGTGAGAGGAGCTCTGGAAACACCATATATTTT	CASSQGERSSGNTIYF
NA	NA	TRBJ2-1	TRBV27	TGTGCCAGCAGTTCGCGGGCCTCAAAATTACGGCTCTTC	CASSSRASKLRLF
NA	NA	TRBJ2-7	TRBV5-1	TGCGCCAGCAGCTTTGGTGAGGCGCGTAGCTCCTACGAGCAGTACTTC	CASSFGEARSSYEQYF
NA	NA	TRBJ2-7	TRBV27	TGTGCCAGCAGTGGCAGGGCCTCCTCCTACGAGCAGTACTTC	CASSGRASSYEQYF
NA	NA	TRBJ2-5	TRBV6-6	TGTGCCAGCAGTTCTCTAGCGTATCAAGAGACCCAGTACTTC	CASSSLAYQETQYF
NA	TRBD2	TRBJ2-1	TRBV4-3	TGCGCCAGCAGCCTGGAAGGGACTAGCGGGGCTAACAATGAGCAGTTCTTC	CASSLEGTSGANNEQFF
NA	TRBD2	TRBJ2-7	TRBV7-9	TGTGCCAGCAGCATAAGCGGGGCGGACTACGAGCAGTACTTC	CASSISGADYEQYF
NA	NA	TRBJ2-7	TRBV27	TGTGCCACCCCCTACGAGCAGTACTTC	CATPYEQYF
NA	NA	TRBJ1-1	TRBV15	TGTGCCACCAGCAGAGAGTGGGCGGACACTGAAGCTTTCTTT	CATSREWADTEAFF
NA	NA	TRBJ2-7	TRBV27	TGTGCCAGCAGGCTATCCAGTCTGGTACGCGAGCAGTACTTC	CASRLSSLVREQYF
NA	TRBD2	TRBJ2-5	TRBV5-6	TGTGCCAGCAGCTTTAGCGGGAGGGCAGGGGAGACCCAGTACTTC	CASSFSGRAGETQYF
NA	NA	TRBJ1-3	TRBV9	TGTGCCAGCAGCGTAGGACCTCGGGACACCTCTGGAAACACCATATATTTT	CASSVGPRDTSGNTIYF
NA	NA	TRBJ2-2	TRBV6-5	TGTGCCAGCAGCACCGACGGCACGAACACCGGGGAGCTGTTTTTT	CASSTDGTNTGELFF
NA	NA	TRBJ1-1	TRBV14	TGTGCCAGCAGCCCCCTGAGTGGGGGAGGCCACACTGAAGCTTTCTTT	CASSPLSGGGHTEAFF
NA	TRBD2	TRBJ2-1	TRBV9	TGTGCCAGCAGCGCGGGACTAGCGGGCAACTACAATGAGCAGTTCTTC	CASSAGLAGNYNEQFF
few	NA	TRBJ1-1	TRBV19	TGTGCCAGTAGTATTGGTGAAGTAAAGAACACTGAAGCTTTCTTT	CASSIGEVKNTEAFF
NA	TRBD1	TRBJ2-1	TRBV19	TGTGCCAGTAGTTTACTCCCCTACCGGGACAGGGTCAATGAGCAGTTCTTC	CASSLLPYRDRVNEQFF
NA	NA	TRBJ2-7	TRBV27	TGTGCCAGCAGTTTATCTCGCGCCTACGAGCAGTACTTC	CASSLSRAYEQYF
NA	TRBD2	TRBJ2-1	TRBV11-3	TGTGCCAGCAGCTTAGAAGGGACTAGCGGTTACAATGAGCAGTTCTTC	CASSLEGTSGYNEQFF
NA	NA	TRBJ1-1	TRBV5-1	TGCGCCAGCAGACCTGGACGGGTACCACTCACTGAAGCTTTCTTT	CASRPGRVPLTEAFF
NA	NA	TRBJ2-7	TRBV15	TGTGCCACCAGCAGAGAAATGGACTACGAGCAGTACTTC	CATSREMDYEQYF
NA	NA	TRBJ2-1	TRBV7-3	TGTGCCAGCAGCCTGGGTTCCTACAATGAGCAGTTCTTC	CASSLGSYNEQFF
NA	TRBD1	TRBJ1-3	TRBV30	TGTGCCTGGAGTGACGCCGGGACAGGGGTATACACCATATATTTT	CAWSDAGTGVYTIYF
NA	NA	TRBJ1-1	TRBV5-6	TGTGCCAGCAGCAACCTTAACACTGAAGCTTTCTTT	CASSNLNTEAFF
once	NA	TRBJ2-7	TRBV28	TGTGCCAGCACAGGGGACACAAACTACGAGCAGTACTTC	CASTGDTNYEQYF
NA	NA	TRBJ2-1	TRBV2	TGTGCCAGCGAAACAGGGCCGTCTTCCTACAATGAGCAGTTCTTC	CASETGPSSYNEQFF
NA	NA	TRBJ1-5	TRBV28	TGTGCCAGCAGTGCCCTTAGCGGCGGGCCCAATCAGCCCCAGCATTTT	CASSALSGGPNQPQHF
NA	TRBD1	TRBJ2-1	TRBV18	TGTGCCAGCTCACGGGACAGGGGGTTCAATACTCCGTTCTTC	CASSRDRGFNTPFF
NA	TRBD2	TRBJ2-1	TRBV7-9	TGTGCCAGCAGCTCCCTAGCGGGAGGTCCTAATGAGCAGTTCTTC	CASSSLAGGPNEQFF
NA	NA	TRBJ1-1	TRBV5-4	TGTGCCAGCAGAAAACAGGGAGCGAACACTGAAGCTTTCTTT	CASRKQGANTEAFF
NA	TRBD1	TRBJ2-7	TRBV27	TGTGCCAGCAGTCCCCGGACAGGGGCCTACGAGCAGTACTTC	CASSPRTGAYEQYF
once	TRBD2	TRBJ2-3	TRBV10-1	TGCGCCAGCAGGGTAGGGACTAGCGGCGAATCTAGCACAGATACGCAGTATTTT	CASRVGTSGESSTDTQYF
NA	NA	TRBJ2-7	TRBV4-1	TGCGCCAGCAGCCAAGTGCGGGACAGTGGCTACGAGCAGTACTTC	CASSQVRDSGYEQYF
NA	TRBD1	TRBJ1-4	TRBV6-5	TGTGCCAGCAGTCGGACAGGAACTAATGAAAAACTGTTTTTT	CASSRTGTNEKLFF
once	NA	TRBJ1-2	TRBV2	TGTGCCAGCAGACCCAGACCCCTCCCCGACTATGGCTACACCTTC	CASRPRPLPDYGYTF
once	TRBD2	TRBJ2-1	TRBV27	TGTGCCAGCAGTCAAGAGGGACTAGCGGGACACTACAATGAGCAGTTCTTC	CASSQEGLAGHYNEQFF
once	NA	TRBJ2-5	TRBV29-1	TGCAGCGGATGGTGGGGGGAGACCCAGTACTTC	CSGWWGETQYF
NA	NA	TRBJ2-1	TRBV9	TGTGCCAGCAGCGGATACACGAGCTCCTACAATGAGCAGTTCTTC	CASSGYTSSYNEQFF
NA	TRBD2	TRBJ2-7	TRBV19	TGTGCCAGTAACGGAACTAGCGCAGAGACCTACGAGCAGTACTTC	CASNGTSAETYEQYF
once	NA	TRBJ2-7	TRBV27	TGTGCCAGCAGTTTATCGCAGATGGGGCCATACGAGCAGTACTTC	CASSLSQMGPYEQYF